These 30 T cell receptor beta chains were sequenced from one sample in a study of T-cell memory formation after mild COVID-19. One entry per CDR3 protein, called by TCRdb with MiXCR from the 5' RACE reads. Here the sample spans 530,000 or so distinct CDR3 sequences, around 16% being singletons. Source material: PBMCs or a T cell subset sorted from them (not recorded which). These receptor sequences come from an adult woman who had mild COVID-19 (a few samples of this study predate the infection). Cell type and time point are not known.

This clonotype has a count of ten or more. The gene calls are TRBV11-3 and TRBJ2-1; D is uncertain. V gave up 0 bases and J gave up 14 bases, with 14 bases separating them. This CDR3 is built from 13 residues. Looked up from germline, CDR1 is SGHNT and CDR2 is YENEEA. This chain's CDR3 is CASSLDPRSPEFF. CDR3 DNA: TGTGCCAGCAGCTTAGACCCCCGGTCGCCGGAGTTCTTC.

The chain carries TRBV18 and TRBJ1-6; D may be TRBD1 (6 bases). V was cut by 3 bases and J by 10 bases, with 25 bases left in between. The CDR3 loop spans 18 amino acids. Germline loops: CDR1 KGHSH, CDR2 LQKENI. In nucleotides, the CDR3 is TGTGCCAGCTCACCTTTCAAGAGTATCCGGGGGCCGGGATCACCCCTCCACTTT. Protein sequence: CASSPFKSIRGPGSPLHF. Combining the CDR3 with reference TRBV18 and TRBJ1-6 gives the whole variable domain NAGVMQNPRHLVRRRGQEARLRCSPMKGHSHVYWYRQLPEEGLKFMVYLQKENIIDESGMPKERFSAEFPKEGPSILRIQQVVRGDSAAYFCASSPFKSIRGPGSPLHFGNGTRLTVT.

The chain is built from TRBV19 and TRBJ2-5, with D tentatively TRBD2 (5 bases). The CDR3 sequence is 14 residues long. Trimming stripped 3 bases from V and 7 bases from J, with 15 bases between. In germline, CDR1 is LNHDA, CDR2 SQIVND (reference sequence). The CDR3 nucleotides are TGTGCCAGTAGTATTGCCCGGGCCCGGGGGACCCAGTACTTC. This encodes CASSIARARGTQYF. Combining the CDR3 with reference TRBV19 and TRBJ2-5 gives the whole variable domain DGGITQSPKYLFRKEGQNVTLSCEQNLNHDAMYWYRQDPGQGLRLIYYSQIVNDFQKGDIAEGYSVSREKKESFPLTVTSAQKNPTAFYLCASSIARARGTQYFGPGTRLLVL.

The CDR3 here is CASSLSASGALTDTQYF. CDR3 sequence (DNA): TGTGCCAGCAGCTTAAGTGCCAGCGGGGCCCTCACAGATACGCAGTATTTT. J is TRBJ2-3 and V is TRBV7-3; 7 positions match TRBD2. J lost 2 bases, V lost 1 base, and 9 bases had no gene match. There are 17 residues in the CDR3. The germline V gene encodes CDR1 SGHTA and CDR2 FQGTGA. Full variable domain (outside the CDR3, taken from reference TRBV7-3 and TRBJ2-3): GAGVSQTPSNKVTEKGKYVELRCDPISGHTALYWYRQSLGQGPEFLIYFQGTGAADDSGLPNDRFFAVRPEGSVSTLKIQRTERGDSAVYLCASSLSASGALTDTQYFGPGTRLTVL.

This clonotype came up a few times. CDR3 protein: CASSLASSGRVYEQFF. The CDR3 DNA is TGTGCCAGCAGCTTAGCGTCTAGCGGGAGAGTCTATGAGCAGTTCTTC. V usage is TRBV7-9 and J usage is TRBJ2-1; 10 bases align to TRBD2. Trimming cost V 0 bases and J 8 bases; bases outside gene matches: 7. The CDR3 is 16 residues long. Germline-derived CDR1 and CDR2 are SEHNR and FQNEAQ (reference sequence).

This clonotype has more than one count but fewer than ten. The CDR3 DNA sequence: TGCAGTGCTAGCGAGGGCCAGGGGGCTCTCAATGAGCAGTTCTTC. Translating it yields CSASEGQGALNEQFF. The rearrangement links TRBV20-1 to TRBJ2-1, with 8 bases identical to TRBD1. Unmatched junction bases numbered 10, after V lost 3 bases and J lost 6 bases. Germline V gene data show CDR1 as DFQATT and CDR2 as SNEGSKA (reference sequence). The CDR3 contains 15 residues.

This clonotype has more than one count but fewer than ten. DNA for the CDR3: TGTGCCAGCAGTACCGGGACAGGGGTAAATGAGCAGTTCTTC. Translated: CASSTGTGVNEQFF. The chain carries TRBV27 and TRBJ2-1; 10 nucleotides align to TRBD1. J lost 7 bases, V lost 5 bases, and 5 bases had no gene match. Per germline, CDR1 MNHEY and CDR2 SMNVEV (reference sequence). The CDR3 is 14 amino acids.

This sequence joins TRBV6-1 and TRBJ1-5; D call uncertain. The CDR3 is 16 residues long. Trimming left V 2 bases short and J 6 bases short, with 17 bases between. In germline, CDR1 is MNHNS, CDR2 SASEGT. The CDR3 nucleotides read TGTGCCAGCAGTGAACAGTCCGGGGTAGGAAGTCAGCCCCAGCATTTT. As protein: CASSEQSGVGSQPQHF.

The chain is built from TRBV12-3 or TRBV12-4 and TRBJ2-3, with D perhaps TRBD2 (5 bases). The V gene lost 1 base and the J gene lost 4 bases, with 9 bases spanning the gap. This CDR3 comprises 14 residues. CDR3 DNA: TGTGCCAGCAGTTTAGGGGCTAGCTCAGATACGCAGTATTTT. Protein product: CASSLGASSDTQYF.

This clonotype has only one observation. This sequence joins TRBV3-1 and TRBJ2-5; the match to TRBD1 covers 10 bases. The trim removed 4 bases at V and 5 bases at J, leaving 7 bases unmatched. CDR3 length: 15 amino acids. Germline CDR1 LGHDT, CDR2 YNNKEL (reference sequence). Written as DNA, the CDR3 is TGTGCCAGCAGCCCACGGACAGGGGGTGCGGAGACCCAGTACTTC. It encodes CASSPRTGGAETQYF.

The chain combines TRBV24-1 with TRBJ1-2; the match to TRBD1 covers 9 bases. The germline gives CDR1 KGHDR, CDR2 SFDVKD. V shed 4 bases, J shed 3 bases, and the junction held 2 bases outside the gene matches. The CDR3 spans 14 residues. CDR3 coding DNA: TGTGCCACCAGTGAAAGGGACAGGGACTATGGCTACACCTTC. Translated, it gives CATSERDRDYGYTF.

The DNA for the CDR3 is TGTGCCAGCAGTTACTCGAGAGCAGTTCGCGACGAGCAGTACTTC. This codes for CASSYSRAVRDEQYF. This chain links TRBV6-2 or TRBV6-3 with TRBJ2-7; D ambiguous. CDR1 and CDR2 from the germline V gene are MNHEY and SVGEGT. The CDR3 consists of 15 residues. Trimming pared 0 bases from V and 5 bases from J, leaving 14 bases between.

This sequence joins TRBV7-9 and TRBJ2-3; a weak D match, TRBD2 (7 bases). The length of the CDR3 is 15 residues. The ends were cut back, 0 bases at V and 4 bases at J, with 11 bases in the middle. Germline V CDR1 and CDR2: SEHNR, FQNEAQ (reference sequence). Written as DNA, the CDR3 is TGTGCCAGCAGCTTAGCGGGGGGGCCCCCAGATACGCAGTATTTT. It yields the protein CASSLAGGPPDTQYF.

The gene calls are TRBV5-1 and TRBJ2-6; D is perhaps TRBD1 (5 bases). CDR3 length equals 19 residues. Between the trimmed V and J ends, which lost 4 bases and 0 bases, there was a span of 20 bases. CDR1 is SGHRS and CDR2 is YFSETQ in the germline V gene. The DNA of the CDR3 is TGCGCCAGCAGCCCCCTCCCGACAGCACGGAGCTCTGGGGCCAACGTCCTGACTTTC. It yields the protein CASSPLPTARSSGANVLTF.

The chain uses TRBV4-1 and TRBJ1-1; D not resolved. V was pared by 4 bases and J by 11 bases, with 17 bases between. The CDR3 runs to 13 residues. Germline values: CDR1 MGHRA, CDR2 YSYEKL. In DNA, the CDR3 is TGCGCCAGCAGCCTGAACGCGGGGAACGGGGCTTTCTTT. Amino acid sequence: CASSLNAGNGAFF.

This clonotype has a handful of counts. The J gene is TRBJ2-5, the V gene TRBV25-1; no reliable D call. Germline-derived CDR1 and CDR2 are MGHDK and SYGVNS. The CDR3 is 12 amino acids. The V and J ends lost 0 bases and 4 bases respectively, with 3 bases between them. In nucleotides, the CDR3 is TGTGCCAGCAGTGAATACGGAGAGACCCAGTACTTC. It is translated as CASSEYGETQYF.

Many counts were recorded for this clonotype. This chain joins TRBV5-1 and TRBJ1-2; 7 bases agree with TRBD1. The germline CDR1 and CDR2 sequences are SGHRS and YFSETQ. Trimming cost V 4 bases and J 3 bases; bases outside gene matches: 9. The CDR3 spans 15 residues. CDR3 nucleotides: TGCGCCAGCAGCGAAACAGGGGCGGTGGACTATGGCTACACCTTC. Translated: CASSETGAVDYGYTF.

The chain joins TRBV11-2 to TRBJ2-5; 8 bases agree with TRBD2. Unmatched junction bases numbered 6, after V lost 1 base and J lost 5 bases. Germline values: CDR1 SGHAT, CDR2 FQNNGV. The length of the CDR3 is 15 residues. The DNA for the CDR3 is TGTGCCAGCAGCTTAGTTCCGGGACTAGTGGAGACCCAGTACTTC. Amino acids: CASSLVPGLVETQYF.

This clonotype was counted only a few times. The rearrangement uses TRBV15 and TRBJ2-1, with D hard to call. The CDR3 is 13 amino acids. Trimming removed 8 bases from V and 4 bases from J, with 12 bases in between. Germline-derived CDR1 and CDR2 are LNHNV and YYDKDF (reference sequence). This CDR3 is CATRRSHYNEQFF. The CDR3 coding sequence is TGTGCCACCCGCCGCTCTCATTACAATGAGCAGTTCTTC.

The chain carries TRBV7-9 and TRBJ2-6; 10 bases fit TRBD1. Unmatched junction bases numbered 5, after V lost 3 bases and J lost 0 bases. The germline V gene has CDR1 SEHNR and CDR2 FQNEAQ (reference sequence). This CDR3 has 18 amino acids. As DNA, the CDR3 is TGTGCCAGCAGCTTTTTGGACAGGGGGAACTCTGGGGCCAACGTCCTGACTTTC. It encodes CASSFLDRGNSGANVLTF.

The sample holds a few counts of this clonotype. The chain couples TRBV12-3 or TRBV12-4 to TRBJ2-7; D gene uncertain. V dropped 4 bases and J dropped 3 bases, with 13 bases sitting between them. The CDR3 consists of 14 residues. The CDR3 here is CASSSETVGYEQYF. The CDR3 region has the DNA TGTGCCAGCAGTTCTGAGACGGTCGGCTACGAGCAGTACTTC.

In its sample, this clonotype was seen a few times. In DNA form, the CDR3 reads TGTGCCAGCAGTTTAGACAGGCTCGCCGGGGCCAACGTCCTGACTTTC. Translated: CASSLDRLAGANVLTF. This chain joins TRBV12-3 or TRBV12-4 and TRBJ2-6, with D tentatively TRBD1 (5 bases). Deletions cut 1 base from V and 4 bases from J, with 11 bases between. This CDR3 spans 16 amino acids.

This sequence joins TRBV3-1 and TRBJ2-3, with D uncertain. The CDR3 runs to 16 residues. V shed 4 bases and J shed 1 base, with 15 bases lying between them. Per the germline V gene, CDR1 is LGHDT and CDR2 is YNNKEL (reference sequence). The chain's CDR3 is CASSPTGVWGTDTQYF. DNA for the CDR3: TGTGCCAGCAGCCCGACTGGGGTTTGGGGCACAGATACGCAGTATTTT.

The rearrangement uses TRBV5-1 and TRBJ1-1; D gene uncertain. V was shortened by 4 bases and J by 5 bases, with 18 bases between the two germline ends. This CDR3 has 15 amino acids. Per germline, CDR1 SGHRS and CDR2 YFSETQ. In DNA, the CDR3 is TGCGCCAGCAGCCTGGATACGAGGAGCAGGACTGAAGCTTTCTTT. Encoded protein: CASSLDTRSRTEAFF.

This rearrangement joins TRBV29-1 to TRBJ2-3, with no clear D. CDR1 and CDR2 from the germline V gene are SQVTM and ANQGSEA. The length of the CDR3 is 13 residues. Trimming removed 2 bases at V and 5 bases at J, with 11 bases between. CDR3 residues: CSVEFRGGDTQYF. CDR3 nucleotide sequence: TGCAGCGTTGAATTTCGAGGTGGAGATACGCAGTATTTT.

CDR3: CASTSGDYNEQFF. The CDR3 DNA sequence: TGCGCCAGTACTAGCGGAGATTACAATGAGCAGTTCTTC. The gene calls are TRBV5-1 and TRBJ2-1, with TRBD2 matching over 8 bases. With V trimmed by 8 bases and J by 4 bases, 5 bases remained unmatched. The germline gives CDR1 SGHRS, CDR2 YFSETQ. This CDR3 contains 13 residues.

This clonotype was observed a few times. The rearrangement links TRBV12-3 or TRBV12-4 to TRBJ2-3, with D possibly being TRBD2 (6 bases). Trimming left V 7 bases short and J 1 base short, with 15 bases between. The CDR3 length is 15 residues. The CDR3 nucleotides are TGTGCCAGCACACGAAGGGGACTGGGCACAGATACGCAGTATTTT. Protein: CASTRRGLGTDTQYF.

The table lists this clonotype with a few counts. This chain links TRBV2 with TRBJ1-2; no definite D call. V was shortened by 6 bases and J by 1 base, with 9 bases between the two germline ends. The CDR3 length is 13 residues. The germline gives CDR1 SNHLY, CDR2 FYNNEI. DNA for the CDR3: TGTGCCAGCAGAGACCCCGGTAACTATGGCTACACCTTC. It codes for CASRDPGNYGYTF.

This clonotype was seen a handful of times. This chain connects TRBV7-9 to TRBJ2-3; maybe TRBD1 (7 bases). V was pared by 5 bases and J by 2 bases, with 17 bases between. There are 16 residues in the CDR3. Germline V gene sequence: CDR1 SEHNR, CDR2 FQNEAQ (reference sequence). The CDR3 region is CASSDRQGGDTDTQYF. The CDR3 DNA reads TGTGCCAGCAGCGATAGACAGGGCGGGGACACAGATACGCAGTATTTT.

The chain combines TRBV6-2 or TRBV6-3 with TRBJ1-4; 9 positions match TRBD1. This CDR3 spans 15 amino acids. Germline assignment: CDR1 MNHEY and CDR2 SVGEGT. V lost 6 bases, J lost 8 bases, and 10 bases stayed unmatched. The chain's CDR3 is CASRHRDRVKEKLFF. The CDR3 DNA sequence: TGTGCCAGCAGACACCGGGACAGGGTGAAGGAAAAACTGTTTTTT.